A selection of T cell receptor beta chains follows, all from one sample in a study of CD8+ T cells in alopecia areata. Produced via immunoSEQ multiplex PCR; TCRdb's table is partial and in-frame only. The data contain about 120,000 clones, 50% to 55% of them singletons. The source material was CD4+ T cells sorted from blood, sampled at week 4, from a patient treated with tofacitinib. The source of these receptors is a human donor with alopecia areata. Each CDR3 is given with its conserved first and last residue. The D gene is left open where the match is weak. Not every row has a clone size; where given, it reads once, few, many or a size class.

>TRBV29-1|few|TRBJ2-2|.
CSVRDDWGNTGELFF
TGCAGCGTGAGGGACGACTGGGGGAACACCGGGGAGCTGTTTTTT
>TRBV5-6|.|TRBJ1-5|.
CASSPPTGQPQHF
TGTGCCAGCAGCCCCCCGACAGGTCAGCCCCAGCATTTT
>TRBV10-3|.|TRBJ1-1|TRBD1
CAIRGTGEAFF
TGTGCCATCAGGGGGACAGGTGAAGCTTTCTTT
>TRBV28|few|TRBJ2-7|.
CASSPGTFPSSYEQYF
TGTGCCAGCAGTCCCGGGACATTCCCGAGCTCCTACGAGCAGTACTTC
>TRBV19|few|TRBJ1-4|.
CASRGGNNEKLFF
TGTGCCAGCCGGGGTGGCAATAATGAAAAACTGTTTTTT
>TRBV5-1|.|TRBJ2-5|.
CASSPHQETQYF
TGCGCCAGCAGCCCGCACCAAGAGACCCAGTACTTC
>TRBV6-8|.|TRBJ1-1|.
CASSYSGQGADMNTEAFF
TGTGCCAGCAGTTACTCGGGACAAGGGGCCGACATGAACACTGAAGCTTTCTTT
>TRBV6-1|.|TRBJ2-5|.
CASTASSETQYF
TGTGCCAGCACGGCTAGCTCGGAGACCCAGTACTTC
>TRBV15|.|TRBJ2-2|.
CATSREQGWELFF
TGTGCCACCAGCAGAGAACAGGGATGGGAGCTGTTTTTT
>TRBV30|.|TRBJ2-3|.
CAWSVGLTPDTQYF
TGTGCCTGGAGTGTGGGACTCACGCCAGATACGCAGTATTTT
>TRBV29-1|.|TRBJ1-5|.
CSVGMTDYQPQHF
TGCAGCGTTGGGATGACAGATTATCAGCCCCAGCATTTT
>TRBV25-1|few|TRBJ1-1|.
CASSFDPGRGAEAFF
TGTGCCAGCAGTTTTGACCCGGGCCGGGGGGCTGAAGCTTTCTTT
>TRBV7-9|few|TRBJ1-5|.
CASSLGEINQPQHF
TGTGCCAGCAGCTTAGGGGAAATCAATCAGCCCCAGCATTTT
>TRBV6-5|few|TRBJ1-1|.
CASSIRRDTEAFF
TGTGCCAGCAGCATCCGAAGAGACACTGAAGCTTTCTTT
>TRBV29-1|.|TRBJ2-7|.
CSVVGVENEQYF
TGCAGCGTTGTTGGGGTCGAAAACGAGCAGTACTTC
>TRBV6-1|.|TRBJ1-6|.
CASSGILQLSNSPLHF
TGTGCCAGCAGTGGGATACTCCAATTGAGTAATTCACCCCTCCACTTT
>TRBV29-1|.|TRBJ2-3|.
CSGRDTDTQYF
TGCAGCGGCAGAGACACAGATACGCAGTATTTT
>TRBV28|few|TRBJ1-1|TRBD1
CASSPPGQGVGTEAFF
TGTGCCAGCAGCCCCCCGGGACAGGGCGTGGGCACTGAAGCTTTCTTT
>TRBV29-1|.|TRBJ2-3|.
CSVIPTRSTDTQYF
TGCAGCGTGATCCCGACACGTAGCACAGATACGCAGTATTTT
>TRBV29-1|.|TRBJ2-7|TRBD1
CSVEHDRGSEQYF
TGCAGCGTTGAACACGACAGGGGAAGCGAGCAGTACTTC
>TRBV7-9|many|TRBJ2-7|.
CASSAFLADEQYF
TGTGCCAGCAGCGCCTTTCTAGCTGACGAGCAGTACTTC
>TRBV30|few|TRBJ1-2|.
CAWSVERVYGYTF
TGTGCCTGGAGTGTCGAAAGGGTGTATGGCTACACCTTC
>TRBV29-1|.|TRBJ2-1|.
CSVEGRATTYNEQFF
TGCAGCGTTGAAGGGCGAGCGACCACCTACAATGAGCAGTTCTTC
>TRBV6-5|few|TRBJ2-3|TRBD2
CASSPYAGATDTQYF
TGTGCCAGCAGCCCTTATGCGGGAGCTACAGATACGCAGTATTTT